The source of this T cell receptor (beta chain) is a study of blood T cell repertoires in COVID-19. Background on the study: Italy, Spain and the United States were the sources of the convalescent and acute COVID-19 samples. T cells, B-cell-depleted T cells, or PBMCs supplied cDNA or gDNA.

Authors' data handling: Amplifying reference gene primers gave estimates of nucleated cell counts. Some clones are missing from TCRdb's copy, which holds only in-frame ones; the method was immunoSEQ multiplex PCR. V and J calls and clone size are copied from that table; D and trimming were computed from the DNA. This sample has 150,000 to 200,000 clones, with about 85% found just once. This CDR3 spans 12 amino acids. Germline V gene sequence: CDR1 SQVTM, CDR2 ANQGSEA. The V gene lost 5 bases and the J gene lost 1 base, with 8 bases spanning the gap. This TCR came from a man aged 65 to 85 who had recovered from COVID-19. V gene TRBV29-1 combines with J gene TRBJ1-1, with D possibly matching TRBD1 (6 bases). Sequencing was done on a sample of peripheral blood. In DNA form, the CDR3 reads TGCAGCGTTTCCAGGGGGAACACTGAAGCTTTCTTT. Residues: CSVSRGNTEAFF.